One and the same sample provided the 11 T cell receptor beta chains below, sequenced in a study of blood T cell repertoires in COVID-19. Only in-frame clones appear in the TCRdb table, and some are missing; sequencing was by immunoSEQ multiplex PCR. The data show about 140,000 clones, 80% seen once. Sequenced material: peripheral blood. These receptors were taken from a man aged 70-80 years who had recovered from COVID-19.

The V call is TRBV20-1, the J call TRBJ1-4; D is unclear. The V gene's germline CDR1 is DFQATT and CDR2 SNEGSKA (reference sequence). The CDR3 sequence is 11 residues long. Trimming took 4 bases from V and 5 from J, leaving 5 bases between them. The CDR3 loop is CSANRNEKLFF. The CDR3 DNA sequence: TGCAGTGCTAACCGGAATGAAAAACTGTTTTTT.

CDR3 sequence reads: CASSPLKETQYF. CDR3 DNA sequence: TGTGCCAGCAGCCCCCTTAAAGAGACCCAGTACTTC. The rearrangement uses TRBV11-2 and TRBJ2-5; unclear D gene. The germline V gene has CDR1 SGHAT and CDR2 FQNNGV. The CDR3 loop spans 12 amino acids. V lost 5 bases and J 3 bases, leaving 7 bases between the germline ends.

This chain links TRBV5-1 with TRBJ2-7, with TRBD2 as a possible D gene (6 bases). Trimming stripped 2 bases from V and 0 bases from J, with 6 bases between. Germline V gene sequence: CDR1 SGHRS, CDR2 YFSETQ. This CDR3 region has 13 residues. CDR3 sequence reads: CASSFGSSYEQYF. The CDR3 nucleotides read TGCGCCAGCAGCTTCGGGAGCTCCTACGAGCAGTACTTC.

V gene TRBV21-1 combines with J gene TRBJ2-7; the table assigns TRBD1, which was not confirmed against the DNA. TRBV21-1 corresponds to a pseudogene. The length of the CDR3 is 15 residues. CDR3 nucleotide sequence: TGTGCCAGCAGCAAAGCGGGGGCAGGTCGAAGCGGGCAGTACTTC. Its translation: CASSKAGAGRSGQYF.

This chain links TRBV10-2 with TRBJ2-3; 16 nucleotides match TRBD2. Germline CDR1 WSHSY, CDR2 SAAADI. With V trimmed by 6 bases and J by 4 bases, 10 bases remained unmatched. The CDR3 has 18 amino acids. The CDR3 bases are TGCGCCAGCAGGCCCGGGACTAGCGGGAGGGCTAGGGCAGATACGCAGTATTTT. Translating gives CASRPGTSGRARADTQYF.

This chain uses TRBV6-5 with TRBJ2-5, with a tentative D call TRBD2 (6 bases). Trimming removed 2 bases at V and 4 bases at J, with 8 bases between. The CDR3 runs 13 residues. Germline V lookup: CDR1 MNHEY, CDR2 SVGAGI. The CDR3, as DNA: TGTGCCAGCAGTTACGGGGGAGGAGAGACCCAGTACTTC. It specifies CASSYGGGETQYF.

This chain uses TRBV6-5 with TRBJ2-3; TRBD1 matches at 7 bases. J lost 2 bases, V lost 6 bases, and 8 bases had no gene match. CDR3 length: 15 residues. Germline-derived CDR1 and CDR2 are MNHEY and SVGAGI. CDR3: CASSPGQLVTDTQYF. DNA of the CDR3: TGTGCCAGCAGCCCGGGACAGCTAGTCACAGATACGCAGTATTTT.

This clone showed up just once. The chain joins TRBV27 to TRBJ2-7; 7 positions match TRBD2. CDR3 length equals 15 residues. CDR1 MNHEY and CDR2 SMNVEV come from the germline V gene (reference sequence). The J segment lost 4 bases and the V segment lost 2 bases, leaving 8 bases of the junction unmatched. The CDR3: CASSLAGARLYEQYF. DNA for the CDR3: TGTGCCAGCAGTTTAGCGGGAGCCCGACTGTACGAGCAGTACTTC.

V is TRBV6-2 or TRBV6-3 and J is TRBJ2-5; 10 positions match TRBD2. Germline V gives CDR1 MNHEY, CDR2 SVGEGT. J gave up 4 bases and V 5 bases, and 7 bases lay outside the gene matches. This CDR3 is 15 amino acids long. CDR3 sequence (DNA): TGTGCCAGCAGTATACTAGCGGGGATCGGAGAGACCCAGTACTTC. It encodes CASSILAGIGETQYF.

In its sample, this clone was seen once. The chain has TRBV28 and TRBJ1-5; D remains unclear. CDR3 length: 13 amino acids. Germline assignment: CDR1 MDHEN and CDR2 SYDVKM. Trimming shortened V by 11 bases and J by 7 bases, and 18 bases separated the two germline ends. DNA of the CDR3: TGTGCCGAGAACGGGTATCTTGGCCAGCCCCAGCATTTT. Protein sequence: CAENGYLGQPQHF. The full variable domain, completed using reference TRBV28 and TRBJ1-5, is DVKVTQSSRYLVKRTGEKVFLECVQDMDHENMFWYRQDPGLGLRLIYFSYDVKMKEKGDIPEGYSVSREKKERFSLILESASTNQTSMYLCAENGYLGQPQHFGDGTRLSIL.

This clone was detected only once. V and J are TRBV4-1 and TRBJ1-2; TRBD1 matches at 7 bases. Trimming at V came to 2 bases and at J to 4 bases, leaving 7 bases not matched to a gene. CDR3 length: 15 amino acids. Germline V CDR1 and CDR2: MGHRA, YSYEKL. This CDR3 is CASSQTGTAFYGYTF. DNA for the CDR3: TGCGCCAGCAGCCAAACCGGGACAGCGTTCTATGGCTACACCTTC.